Listed below are T cell receptor beta chains from one sample, sequenced in a study of blood T cell repertoires in COVID-19. TCRdb keeps only in-frame clones here, not all; method: immunoSEQ multiplex PCR. There are over 85,000 clones in the sample; approximately 86% occur only once, and around 20% lies in the top ten. Input material: peripheral blood. The receptor set was obtained from a woman of 80 years or more with acute or convalescent COVID-19. CDR3s include the opening cysteine and the closing phenylalanine or tryptophan. The D gene is left open where the match is weak. Not every row has a clone size; where given, it reads once, few, many or a size class.

>TRBV12-5|NA|TRBJ1-5|TRBD1
TGTGCTAGTGTGCCTTTTGGTAGTCCGGGACAGGGCAATCAGCCCCAGCATTTT
CASVPFGSPGQGNQPQHF
>TRBV27|NA|TRBJ1-6|TRBD1
TGTGCCAGCAGTTTAAAGGGGACAGGGGGCCTTTCACCCCTCCACTTT
CASSLKGTGGLSPLHF
>TRBV10-3|few|TRBJ2-3|TRBD2
TGTGCCATACGTGGCGGGGGGGGCAGGACAGATACGCAGTATTTT
CAIRGGGGRTDTQYF
>TRBV5-1|once|TRBJ2-5|TRBD1
TGCGCCAGCAGCTTGGGGACAGGGAAGGATCCCCCCTTCCAAGAGACCCAGTACTTC
CASSLGTGKDPPFQETQYF
>TRBV28|few|TRBJ1-5|NA
TGTGCCAGCAGTTTAATTGGGCAGGGAGGGCAGCCCCAGCATTTT
CASSLIGQGGQPQHF
>TRBV5-5|once|TRBJ2-7|NA
TGTGCCAGCAGCTTATCCCGGGGCGAGCAGTACTTC
CASSLSRGEQYF
>TRBV7-2|few|TRBJ1-2|NA
TGTGCCAGCAGCTTCCGCGGGGGGAATGGCTACACCTTC
CASSFRGGNGYTF
>TRBV5-1|once|TRBJ2-7|TRBD1
TGCGCCAGCAGCAGGGACAGGGACGAGCAGTACTTC
CASSRDRDEQYF
>TRBV11-2|NA|TRBJ1-3|NA
TGTGCCAGCAGCTTAGGGGGAGCTGGAAACACCATATATTTT
CASSLGGAGNTIYF
>TRBV25-1|NA|TRBJ2-2|NA
TGTGCCAGCAGTGCAACAGGGCGGGCCGGGGAGCTGTTTTTT
CASSATGRAGELFF
>TRBV29-1|NA|TRBJ1-2|NA
TGCAGCGTTGAAAGGGGTGGAGGCTACACCTTC
CSVERGGGYTF
>TRBV16|NA|TRBJ2-2|NA
TGTGCCAGCAGCCCCCAGGGGCCCACCGGGGAGCTGTTTTTT
CASSPQGPTGELFF
>TRBV3-1/TRBV3-2|NA|TRBJ2-1|NA
TGTGCCAGCAGCCAGGACTGGAGCTCCTACAATGAGCAGTTCTTC
CASSQDWSSYNEQFF
>TRBV18|NA|TRBJ2-2|NA
TGTGCCAGCTCACCTCAATTTGCACTCACCGGGGAGCTGTTTTTT
CASSPQFALTGELFF
>TRBV5-1|NA|TRBJ2-3|TRBD1
TGCGCCAGCAGCTTAACGGGACAGAGAGTCACAGATACGCAGTATTTT
CASSLTGQRVTDTQYF
>TRBV7-8|NA|TRBJ2-3|NA
TGTGCCAGCAGCTTAGCGCGAACTCCGCGAGATACGCAGTATTTT
CASSLARTPRDTQYF
>TRBV6-6|few|TRBJ2-7|TRBD1
TGTGCCAGCATCCAGGGGACAGGGGGGACCTACGAGCAGTACTTC
CASIQGTGGTYEQYF
>TRBV5-4|NA|TRBJ2-5|TRBD1
TGTGCCAGCAGCCAACCAGGGGGACAAGAGACCCAGTACTTC
CASSQPGGQETQYF
>TRBV7-9|once|TRBJ1-5|NA
TGTGCCAGCAGCGCTGACATTAGCAATCAGCCCCAGCATTTT
CASSADISNQPQHF
>TRBV5-4|NA|TRBJ1-3|TRBD1
TGTGCCAGCAGCCTGGGCGGACAGGGCCGCTCTGGAAACACCATATATTTT
CASSLGGQGRSGNTIYF
>TRBV2|NA|TRBJ1-6|NA
TGTGCCAGCAGCCTTCGGGGGGCGCGGGATAATTCACCCCTCCACTTT
CASSLRGARDNSPLHF
>TRBV2|NA|TRBJ2-5|NA
TGTGCCAGCAGTGACGTCTTAAGGGGGACCCAGTACTTC
CASSDVLRGTQYF
>TRBV19|NA|TRBJ1-2|NA
TGTGCCAGTAGTATAGTCGCCTACCGGGGGTATGGCTACACCTTC
CASSIVAYRGYGYTF
>TRBV9|NA|TRBJ2-5|TRBD2
TGTGCCAGCAGCGTAACAGCGGGGGGGCACCAAGAGACCCAGTACTTC
CASSVTAGGHQETQYF
>TRBV5-1|NA|TRBJ2-1|NA
TGCGCCAGCAACCCAGGTGGGGGCGAGGTTGAGCAGTTCTTC
CASNPGGGEVEQFF
>TRBV5-1|NA|TRBJ1-1|TRBD1
TGCGCCAGCAGCCCCGGGACAGGCAACACTGAAGCTTTCTTT
CASSPGTGNTEAFF
>TRBV7-2|NA|TRBJ2-1|NA
TGTGCCAGCAGCTCCTTTAATGAGCAGTTCTTC
CASSSFNEQFF
>TRBV5-6|few|TRBJ2-7|TRBD2
TGTGCCAGCAGCTTGGAACGGACTAGCGGTAGCTCCTACGAGCAGTACTTC
CASSLERTSGSSYEQYF
>TRBV4-1|NA|TRBJ2-1|NA
TGCGCCAGCAGCCTTCTAGGGGATGAGCAGTTCTTC
CASSLLGDEQFF
>TRBV7-9|NA|TRBJ1-1|TRBD1
TGTGCCAGCAGCCCCGGACAGGGGGCCGGGAACACTGAAGCTTTCTTT
CASSPGQGAGNTEAFF
>TRBV30|NA|TRBJ1-2|NA
TGTGCCTGGAGAACCCAGGGGACCTATGGCTACACCTTC
CAWRTQGTYGYTF
>TRBV2|NA|TRBJ1-2|NA
TGTGCCAGCAGTGGTGGAATGGACAGTCTCTATGGCTACACCTTC
CASSGGMDSLYGYTF
>TRBV18|NA|TRBJ1-2|TRBD1
TGTGCCAGCTCACCGCAACCGGGACAGGGTAACTATGGCTACACCTTC
CASSPQPGQGNYGYTF
>TRBV2|once|TRBJ1-5|TRBD1
TGTGCCAGCAGTGGTCCAGGGGGCACTCAGCCCCAGCATTTT
CASSGPGGTQPQHF
>TRBV5-1|NA|TRBJ1-6|NA
TGCGCCAGCAGCTTGGACAGACCTTATAATTCACCCCTCCACTTT
CASSLDRPYNSPLHF
>TRBV12-5|NA|TRBJ1-6|NA
TGTGCTAGTGGTTTGGGAGTCAATTCACCCCTCCACTTT
CASGLGVNSPLHF
>TRBV30|few|TRBJ1-2|NA
TGTGCCTGGAATCCGGGGGGGTTTAACTATGGCTACACCTTC
CAWNPGGFNYGYTF
>TRBV10-3|NA|TRBJ1-1|TRBD1
TGTGCCATCAGGGGACAGGGTCCCAACACTGAAGCTTTCTTT
CAIRGQGPNTEAFF
>TRBV9|NA|TRBJ1-2|NA
TGTGCCAGCAGCGTAGATTGGGCAGGGGATGGCTACACCTTC
CASSVDWAGDGYTF
>TRBV6-5|NA|TRBJ1-6|TRBD1
TGTGCCAGCAGTTACGACAGGGGATATTCACCCCTCCACTTT
CASSYDRGYSPLHF
>TRBV24-1|NA|TRBJ2-2|TRBD1
TGTGCCACCGGAGATTCGAGACAGGGTTCCGGGGAGCTGTTTTTT
CATGDSRQGSGELFF
>TRBV9|NA|TRBJ2-3|NA
TGTGCCAGCAGCGTAAGGGGTGGCCCAACAGATACGCAGTATTTT
CASSVRGGPTDTQYF